This TCR beta chain originates from a study of blood T cell repertoires in COVID-19. Study-level background: Whether acute or convalescent, the COVID-19 samples came from the United States, Italy and Spain.

This CDR3 contains 14 residues. Germline V gene data show CDR1 as SGHRS and CDR2 as YFSETQ. Trimming removed 4 bases from V and 7 bases from J; junction bases left unmatched: 8. Measured with immunoSEQ multiplex PCR; TCRdb has only the in-frame clones, and not every one. The sample yields roughly 40,000 clones, roughly 92% seen once. The sequence was obtained from a man aged 45-65 years with active COVID-19. The V call is TRBV5-1, the J call TRBJ1-2; 9 bases line up with TRBD1. Sequenced: peripheral blood. The CDR3 DNA reads TGCGCCAGCAGCCTGGGACAGGGAATGGGTGGCTACACCTTC. Its protein is CASSLGQGMGGYTF.